A selection of T cell receptor beta chains follows, all from one sample in a study of T cells after yellow fever vaccination. TCRdb fed the 5' RACE reads into MiXCR, producing one record per CDR3 protein. Counted here are about 630,000 distinct CDR3 sequences, roughly an eighth occurring once; the ten biggest clones make up 14% to 15%. The material sequenced was PBMCs, taken on the day of the yellow fever booster vaccination. All receptors derive from a man aged 25 to 45 who received the YFV17D yellow fever vaccine. CDR3s include the opening cysteine and the closing phenylalanine or tryptophan. D genes are given only for firm matches. Clone size is stated in some rows and not others, as once, few, many or a class when expanded.

CASSLAGGTQETQYF,TGTGCCAGCAGTTTAGCCGGGGGCACCCAAGAGACCCAGTACTTC,NA,many,TRBV12-3/TRBV12-4,TRBJ2-5,15
CASSLELAGGSSYEQYF,TGCGCCAGCAGCTTGGAATTAGCGGGAGGGAGCTCCTACGAGCAGTACTTC,TRBD2,NA,TRBV5-1,TRBJ2-7,17
CASRVPGHGRGGANVLTF,TGTGCCAGCAGAGTTCCGGGACATGGGCGAGGTGGGGCCAACGTCCTGACTTTC,NA,NA,TRBV6-2/TRBV6-3,TRBJ2-6,18
CASSQVSAVPYYEQYF,TGTGCCAGCAGCCAAGTCTCAGCGGTTCCGTACTACGAGCAGTACTTC,NA,few,TRBV14,TRBJ2-7,16
CSCSTADQPQHF,TGCAGTTGTTCGACAGCGGATCAGCCCCAGCATTTT,NA,few,TRBV20-1,TRBJ1-5,12
CASSVVRQGAGIIHEQYF,TGTGCCAGCAGCGTAGTCAGACAGGGGGCTGGGATTATCCACGAGCAGTACTTC,TRBD1,NA,TRBV7-8,TRBJ2-7,18
CASSYGTGRDQPQHF,TGTGCCAGCAGTTACGGGACAGGGAGGGATCAGCCCCAGCATTTT,TRBD1,many,TRBV6-5,TRBJ1-5,15
CASSSLGSGQETQYF,TGTGCCAGCAGCTCCCTTGGTAGCGGCCAAGAGACCCAGTACTTC,NA,few,TRBV5-5,TRBJ2-5,15
CASSLAAGGEQFF,TGCGCCAGCAGCTTGGCGGCAGGGGGTGAGCAGTTCTTC,TRBD1,NA,TRBV5-1,TRBJ2-1,13
CASSEQGLETQYF,TGTGCCAGCAGCGAACAGGGGTTGGAGACCCAGTACTTC,TRBD1,NA,TRBV7-3,TRBJ2-5,13
CATSGMDATWNQPQHF,TGTGCCACCAGCGGGATGGACGCAACTTGGAATCAGCCCCAGCATTTT,NA,few,TRBV15,TRBJ1-5,16
CASSLGLGNTDTQYF,TGTGCCAGCAGCCTGGGACTAGGGAACACAGATACGCAGTATTTT,TRBD2,few,TRBV5-4,TRBJ2-3,15
CASSFAGTTDTQYF,TGTGCCAGCAGTTTCGCCGGGACTACAGATACGCAGTATTTT,NA,NA,TRBV12-3/TRBV12-4,TRBJ2-3,14
CASSLSGRVGEQYF,TGTGCCAGCAGTTTAAGCGGCCGAGTCGGCGAGCAGTACTTC,NA,NA,TRBV28,TRBJ2-7,14
CASSPTAGSYEQYF,TGTGCCAGCAGCCCCACAGCCGGGTCCTACGAGCAGTACTTC,NA,few,TRBV21-1,TRBJ2-7,14
CASARDRGDQPQHF,TGTGCCAGCGCTAGGGACAGGGGTGATCAGCCCCAGCATTTT,TRBD1,NA,TRBV2,TRBJ1-5,14
CASRRGMPGELFF,TGTGCCAGCCGAAGGGGGATGCCCGGGGAGCTGTTTTTT,NA,NA,TRBV6-5,TRBJ2-2,13
CASSPSLTSSYEQYF,TGTGCCAGCAGCCCCAGCCTGACTAGCTCCTACGAGCAGTACTTC,NA,few,TRBV7-2,TRBJ2-7,15
CASSLTLLTGGEETQYF,TGTGCCAGCAGTTTGACCCTCCTGACAGGGGGCGAGGAGACCCAGTACTTC,TRBD1,NA,TRBV28,TRBJ2-5,17